This T cell receptor beta chain was captured in a study of cytomegalovirus exposure and HLA in healthy donors. Findings and limits, study-wide: In a later analysis, around 18,000 TCR beta sequences were associated with HLA alleles at 0.05 false discovery rate.

Germline V gene sequence: CDR1 LNHNV, CDR2 YYDKDF (reference sequence). This CDR3 comprises 14 residues. The germline V and J ends were trimmed by 6 bases and 3 bases, with 14 bases remaining between them. Vbeta (60) and Jbeta (13) primers were used in the PCR. In the original analysis: Per a later analysis, the number of unique TCR beta chains was some 75 million, of which about 11 million were shared. The data were produced by immunoSEQ multiplex PCR, yet TCRdb's version contains in-frame clones alone and is incomplete. That table is the source of V, J and clone size, and D and trimming were worked out from the DNA. In the table there are about 230,000 clones, about 88% of which are singletons. As regards this clone: Its specificity is not known.

Sequencing was performed on PBMCs. The origin of this receptor is a girl aged 2 to 9 in good health and CMV-seronegative. The chain carries TRBV15 and TRBJ2-5; TRBD1 might be the D (6 bases). The CDR3 DNA sequence: TGTGCCACCAGTTTCGGGACACCCAAAGAGACCCAGTACTTC. Translating gives CATSFGTPKETQYF.